These 32 T cell receptor beta chains originate from one sample sequenced in a study of type 1 regulatory T cells. Study-level results: Tr1 cells had a more restricted TCR repertoire than non-Tr1 cells.

Their antigens are not known. TCRdb redid the calling of the reads with MiXCR, one entry per CDR3 protein. This sample has under 6,500 distinct CDR3 sequences; about 33% occur once, and the top ten carry more than 20%. Material: cultured type 1 regulatory T (Tr1) cells, either the whole culture or a sorted fraction (not recorded which). The receptors were sampled from a human donor in good health.

Concerning this clonotype itself: Being one base from a much bigger clone, this may be a read error. J is TRBJ2-7 and V is TRBV7-2; D unclear. Looked up from germline, CDR1 is SGHTA and CDR2 is FQGNSA. The CDR3 is 12 residues long. CDR3 nucleotides: TGTGCCAGCAGCTTTAATCGGTACGAGCAGAACTTC. Its translation is CASSFNRYEQNF.

As regards this clonotype: This may arise from a read error, as a much more abundant clone is one base away. The V gene is TRBV20-1, the J gene TRBJ2-1, with 9 bases matching TRBD2. The CDR3 has 17 amino acids. Trimming removed 7 bases from V and 10 bases from J; junction bases left unmatched: 23. Germline V lookup: CDR1 DFQATT, CDR2 SNEGSKA (reference sequence). The CDR3 loop reads CSVSEASGISSLREQFF. The DNA of the CDR3 is TGCAGTGTTAGTGAAGCTAGCGGGATTTCTTCGTTGCGGGAGCAGTTCTTC.

There are a few counts of this clonotype. The chain uses TRBV7-2 and TRBJ2-1, with 13 bases lining up with TRBD2. The length of the CDR3 is 20 residues. Looked up from germline, CDR1 is SGHTA and CDR2 is FQGNSA. V lost 2 bases and J lost 2; bases outside the gene matches: 12. The CDR3 DNA reads as TGTGCCAGCAGCTTAACGGGGACTAGCGGGACCATTAACCCCTACAATGAGCAGTTCTTC. Translated, it gives CASSLTGTSGTINPYNEQFF.

This chain links TRBV27 with TRBJ2-7; a weak D match, TRBD2 (5 bases). V shed 8 bases and J shed 9 bases, with 23 bases lying between them. Germline V gives CDR1 MNHEY, CDR2 SMNVEV (reference sequence). CDR3 length equals 14 residues. The CDR3 spells CASRSLRDLYLQYF. As DNA, the CDR3 is TGTGCCAGCCGGAGCCTCCGGGATTTATACCTGCAGTACTTC.

The chain links TRBV30 to TRBJ2-5; D unclear. The length of the CDR3 is 14 residues. Germline values: CDR1 GTSNPN, CDR2 SVGIG (reference sequence). V was cut by 5 bases and J by 1 base, with 14 bases left in between. This CDR3 reads CAWGVSGPQETQYF. DNA for the CDR3: TGTGCCTGGGGGGTCTCCGGACCCCAAGAGACCCAGTACTTC.

The V gene is TRBV24-1, the J gene TRBJ1-1; TRBD1 matches at 8 bases. The trim removed 5 bases at V and 1 base at J, leaving 8 bases unmatched. Looked up from germline, CDR1 is KGHDR and CDR2 is SFDVKD. The length of the CDR3 is 16 residues. The CDR3 DNA is TGTGCCACCAGTGGTTACGGACAGGGAACGAACACTGAAGCTTTCTTT. Protein: CATSGYGQGTNTEAFF.

This clonotype is labeled medium-sized. The CDR3 DNA is TGTGCCAGCAGATGGACGGGGTCTGAGCAGTTCTTC. Residues: CASRWTGSEQFF. V gene TRBV12-3 or TRBV12-4 combines with J gene TRBJ2-1, with D possibly matching TRBD2 (5 bases). This CDR3 comprises 12 residues. Trimming pared 6 bases from V and 9 bases from J, leaving 12 bases between.

This chain links TRBV7-3 with TRBJ2-5; D may be TRBD1 (6 bases). From germline, CDR1 is SGHTA and CDR2 FQGTGA. This CDR3 spans 13 amino acids. V was pared by 5 bases and J by 4 bases, with 11 bases between. CDR3 protein: CASSPGTIETQYF. The CDR3 DNA reads TGTGCCAGCAGCCCCGGGACAATAGAGACCCAGTACTTC.

By sample fraction, this clonotype is medium-sized. The chain recombines TRBV6-6 with TRBJ1-1; 9 nucleotides line up with TRBD1. Germline V CDR1 and CDR2: MNHNY, SVGAGI (reference sequence). The V segment lost 8 bases and the J segment 3 bases; nucleotides outside the gene matches: 7. This CDR3 has 14 residues. The chain's CDR3 is CASVRQGVYTEAFF. The CDR3 DNA is TGTGCCAGCGTCCGACAGGGGGTATACACTGAAGCTTTCTTT.

Many counts were recorded for this clonotype. This chain links TRBV19 with TRBJ1-1; TRBD1 aligns across 11 bases. V was clipped by 6 bases and J by 1 base; unmatched bases: 4. The CDR3 has 15 residues. From germline, CDR1 is LNHDA and CDR2 SQIVND (reference sequence). The CDR3 sequence: CASRVDRGQNTEAFF. The DNA of the CDR3 is TGTGCCAGTAGGGTGGACAGGGGGCAGAACACTGAAGCTTTCTTT.

The rearrangement uses TRBV28 and TRBJ1-3; D gene ambiguous. V was cut by 7 bases and J by 1 base, with 11 bases left in between. CDR1 and CDR2 from the germline V gene are MDHEN and SYDVKM. This CDR3 comprises 14 residues. The DNA of the CDR3 is TGTGCCAGCAACAAAAGGCTATCTGGAAACACCATATATTTT. Translated: CASNKRLSGNTIYF.

This clonotype is deemed medium-sized (0.01 to 0.1%). The chain employs TRBV5-1 and TRBJ2-1, with D maybe TRBD2 (5 bases). The CDR3 is 13 amino acids. Germline CDR1 reads SGHRS; CDR2 reads YFSETQ. Trimming removed 4 bases from V and 8 bases from J, with 13 bases in between. The CDR3 coding sequence is TGCGCCAGCAGCCGGACTCTAGTGGATGAGCAGTTCTTC. This encodes CASSRTLVDEQFF.

This chain links TRBV20-1 with TRBJ2-7, with D possibly called TRBD1 or TRBD2 (5 bases each). The CDR3 totals 13 residues. With 5 bases removed from V and 5 bases from J, the gap between germline ends came to 16 bases. Germline V gene data show CDR1 as DFQATT and CDR2 as SNEGSKA (reference sequence). The CDR3 DNA sequence: TGCAGTGCTTTTAGGGACGGCCCCAACGAGCAGTACTTC. Translating gives CSAFRDGPNEQYF.

In this sample, this clonotype turned up once. A much more abundant neighbour one base away suggests this may be a read error. The CDR3 protein is CACSLGTGEAFF. In DNA form, the CDR3 reads TGTGCCTGCAGTTTAGGGACAGGTGAAGCTTTCTTT. The chain is built from TRBV12-3 or TRBV12-4 and TRBJ1-1, with 8 bases fitting TRBD1. There are 12 residues in the CDR3.

The chain couples TRBV18 to TRBJ2-7; 8 nucleotides line up with TRBD1. The CDR3 is 13 residues long. Per the germline V gene, CDR1 is KGHSH and CDR2 is LQKENI. The junction had 1 base not matched to a gene; V was cut back by 4 bases and J by 2 bases. This CDR3 is CASSQDRAYEQYF. Here the CDR3 DNA reads TGTGCCAGCTCACAGGACAGGGCCTACGAGCAGTACTTC. Looking up the rest from reference TRBV18 and TRBJ2-7 gives the full variable domain: NAGVMQNPRHLVRRRGQEARLRCSPMKGHSHVYWYRQLPEEGLKFMVYLQKENIIDESGMPKERFSAEFPKEGPSILRIQQVVRGDSAAYFCASSQDRAYEQYFGPGTRLTVT.

As DNA, the CDR3 is TGCGCCAGTAGCCCACGTCCCTGGATCAGTGGCTACACCTTC. It encodes CASSPRPWISGYTF. This rearrangement joins TRBV5-1 to TRBJ1-2; no reliable D call. In germline, CDR1 is SGHRS, CDR2 YFSETQ. The V and J ends lost 8 bases and 7 bases respectively, with 21 bases between them. There are 14 residues in the CDR3.

This clonotype was observed a few times. This chain links TRBV9 with TRBJ2-5; TRBD2 aligns across 12 bases. The CDR3 covers 17 residues. From germline, CDR1 is SGDLS and CDR2 YYNGEE. V trimming: 4 bases; J trimming: 4 bases; junction bases outside the gene matches: 11. The CDR3 here is CASSRVGGLAGSETQYF. CDR3 nucleotides: TGTGCCAGCAGCCGAGTGGGAGGACTAGCGGGGTCAGAGACCCAGTACTTC.

This chain uses TRBV9 with TRBJ2-2; the D is unclear. This CDR3 has 14 amino acids. The V gene's germline CDR1 is SGDLS and CDR2 YYNGEE. Trimming shortened V by 4 bases and J by 3 bases, and 10 bases separated the two germline ends. The CDR3 spells CASSILRDTGELFF. The CDR3 DNA follows: TGTGCCAGCAGCATCCTACGAGACACCGGGGAGCTGTTTTTT.

A note on this clonotype: This sequence may be a read error, since a much larger clone differs from it by one base. This chain links TRBV5-1 with TRBJ2-1; 9 nucleotides align to TRBD1. The CDR3 is 15 amino acids. Germline V gene sequence: CDR1 SGHRS, CDR2 YFSETQ. CDR3 amino acids: CTSSSEQGAGNEQFF. In nucleotides, the CDR3 is TGCACCAGCAGCTCCGAACAGGGGGCAGGCAATGAGCAGTTCTTC.

Notes on this clonotype: This sequence may be a read error, since a much larger clone differs from it by one base. The chain combines TRBV7-3 with TRBJ2-1; 7 bases line up with TRBD1. The germline V gene encodes CDR1 SGHTA and CDR2 FQGTGA. The CDR3 has 17 residues. CDR3 loop: CANSEGQVGNSYNEQFF. The CDR3 DNA reads TGTGCCAACAGCGAAGGACAGGTCGGGAACTCCTACAATGAGCAGTTCTTC.

The chain has TRBV20-1 and TRBJ2-2; D perhaps matches TRBD1 (6 bases). Per the germline V gene, CDR1 is DFQATT and CDR2 is SNEGSKA (reference sequence). The CDR3 loop spans 14 amino acids. The germline V and J ends were trimmed by 3 bases and 6 bases, with 14 bases remaining between them. The CDR3 DNA reads as TGCAGTGCTAGGGACAGCAAAAGAGCCGGGGAGCTGTTTTTT. It translates to CSARDSKRAGELFF.

The table lists this clonotype with a few counts. The chain couples TRBV20-1 to TRBJ2-5; D call uncertain. Germline-derived CDR1 and CDR2 are DFQATT and SNEGSKA (reference sequence). The CDR3 has 17 residues. Trimming removed 1 base at V and 2 bases at J, with 20 bases between. Written as DNA, the CDR3 is TGCAGTGCTAGAGCGCTACCGTCTCGGACCGTTCAAGAGACCCAGTACTTC. It translates to CSARALPSRTVQETQYF.

The J gene is TRBJ2-1, the V gene TRBV7-2, with D perhaps given as TRBD1 or TRBD2 (5 bases each). The DNA end is a closer match to TRBJ2-5, so the J assignment may be wrong. CDR1 and CDR2 from the germline V gene are SGHTA and FQGNSA. CDR3 length: 15 residues. The CDR3 nucleotides are TGTGCCAGCAGCTTAACGGGGCGGATCCAAGAGACCCAGTACTTC. Translating it yields CASSLTGRIQETQYF.

Concerning this clonotype itself: Just one base apart from a much larger clone, this may be a read error. The rearrangement uses TRBV12-3 or TRBV12-4 and TRBJ2-5; D could derive from TRBD1 or TRBD2 (5 bases each). The V end was cut by 2 bases, the J end by 0 bases, with 13 bases between. The length of the CDR3 is 16 residues. The CDR3 nucleotides read TGTGCCAGCAGTTTAATCCCGAGGGGAGACCAAGAGACCCAGTACTTC. This translates into CASSLIPRGDQETQYF.

As for this clonotype: A much larger clone lies one base from this, so it may be a read error. This chain links TRBV12-3 or TRBV12-4 with TRBJ2-7; TRBD2 matches at 8 bases. The CDR3 spans 14 residues. V lost 8 bases and J lost 2; bases outside the gene matches: 8. The CDR3 is CASGPSGPTYEQYF. DNA for the CDR3: TGTGCCAGCGGTCCTAGCGGGCCCACCTACGAGCAGTACTTC.

This chain links TRBV27 with TRBJ2-7; 9 nucleotides align to TRBD2. Germline V gene sequence: CDR1 MNHEY, CDR2 SMNVEV (reference sequence). CDR3 length: 14 residues. Trimming at V came to 3 bases and at J to 2 bases, leaving 2 bases not matched to a gene. CDR3 DNA: TGTGCCAGCAGTTTGGCGGGAGGGCCCTACGAGCAGTACTTC. It translates to CASSLAGGPYEQYF.

A word on this clonotype: Compared with germline, one end of the junction differs, possibly owing to a read error. The chain combines TRBV6-5 with TRBJ2-2; possible D gene TRBD2, 5 bases. Germline CDR1 and CDR2: MNHEY and SVGAGI. The length of the CDR3 is 15 residues. The DNA of the CDR3 is TGTGCCAGCAGTTACTTACCAGTAAACACCGGGAAGCTGTTTTTT. Amino acid sequence: CASSYLPVNTGKLFF.

V usage is TRBV20-1 and J usage is TRBJ2-2; a weak D match, TRBD1 (5 bases). Trimming took 2 bases from V and 7 from J, leaving 8 bases between them. CDR3 length: 12 residues. Germline V gives CDR1 DFQATT, CDR2 SNEGSKA (reference sequence). The CDR3 region is CSARTDSGELFF. The CDR3 DNA reads as TGCAGTGCTAGAACAGACAGCGGGGAGCTGTTTTTT.

This chain uses TRBV5-1 with TRBJ2-3; 7 bases agree with TRBD2. This CDR3 is built from 16 residues. V lost 0 bases to trimming and J lost 4 bases; unmatched junction nucleotides: 8. Germline lookup yields CDR1 SGHRS and CDR2 YFSETQ. The CDR3 spells CASSLVGGEVADTQYF. As DNA, the CDR3 is TGCGCCAGCAGCTTGGTGGGGGGGGAAGTAGCAGATACGCAGTATTTT.

The chain carries TRBV12-3 or TRBV12-4 and TRBJ1-2; 7 bases are a match to TRBD1. The CDR3 covers 17 residues. J was trimmed by 4 bases and V by 5 bases; bases with no gene match: 16. CDR3 DNA: TGTGCCAGCAGTCTGTTCAGTATTAGACAGGGATCCTATGGCTACACCTTC. This sequence encodes CASSLFSIRQGSYGYTF.

In its sample, this clonotype was seen once. A read error is possible here, since a much larger clone lies one base away. CDR3 loop: CASSSIGGTGGLFF. The CDR3 DNA sequence: TGCGCCAGCAGCTCGATTGGGGGAACCGGGGGGCTGTTTTTT. V is TRBV5-1 and J is TRBJ2-2, with TRBD2 as a possible D gene (6 bases). CDR3 length: 14 residues. CDR1 SGHRS and CDR2 YFSETQ come from the germline V gene.

This clonotype has only a few counts. The chain recombines TRBV18 with TRBJ2-2; unclear D gene. CDR3 length: 13 residues. Germline V gene sequence: CDR1 KGHSH, CDR2 LQKENI. The V gene lost 3 bases and the J gene lost 2 bases, with 4 bases spanning the gap. The CDR3, as DNA: TGTGCCAGCTCACCGCCAAACACCGGGGAGCTGTTTTTT. Amino acid sequence: CASSPPNTGELFF.